Presented here are 11 T cell receptor beta chains from one specimen sequenced in a study of regulatory T cells in long-lasting Graves disease. Time point of the sample: newly diagnosed GD, antithyroid drugs for less than 3 months. From PBMCs, RNA was extracted and then used to make the TCR library. Construction of TCR beta libraries relied on iRepertoire HTBI primers and on Arm-PCR targeting CDR3 regions. TCRdb recomputed calls from the multiplex PCR reads with MiXCR, one row per CDR3 protein. Among roughly 410,000 distinct CDR3 sequences listed, approximately 16% were seen once. These sequences were also reported in another study, on T cells in Graves' hyperthyroidism and ophthalmopathy.

The sample here was peripheral blood mononuclear cells (PBMCs), taken at new diagnosis, from a patient treated with antithyroid drugs. The receptor set was obtained from a woman between 35 and 50 years old with Graves disease.

This clonotype was counted between two and nine times. The chain has TRBV11-2 and TRBJ2-3, with 13 bases matching TRBD2. Germline CDR1 reads SGHAT; CDR2 reads FQNNGV. The J segment lost 5 bases and the V segment lost 3 bases, leaving 5 bases of the junction unmatched. The CDR3 totals 16 residues. The CDR3 sequence is CASSFTSGRAKDTQYF. CDR3 DNA sequence: TGTGCCAGCAGCTTTACTAGCGGGAGGGCCAAAGATACGCAGTATTTT.

Ten or more counts support this clonotype. This chain joins TRBV5-1 and TRBJ1-1; D might be TRBD1 (6 bases). Looked up from germline, CDR1 is SGHRS and CDR2 is YFSETQ. V was shortened by 4 bases and J by 1 base, with 29 bases between the two germline ends. This CDR3 comprises 20 residues. The CDR3 protein is CASSPLTGWGGVEKNTEAFF. The CDR3 DNA follows: TGCGCCAGCAGCCCATTAACTGGGTGGGGGGGCGTAGAGAAGAACACTGAAGCTTTCTTT.

There are a few counts of this clonotype. This rearrangement joins TRBV19 to TRBJ2-1; 9 bases are a match to TRBD2. In germline, CDR1 is LNHDA, CDR2 SQIVND (reference sequence). CDR3 length equals 14 residues. J lost 10 bases, V lost 5 bases, and 9 bases had no gene match. The CDR3 nucleotides are TGTGCCAGTAGTCCTCCGGGACTAGCTTTCGAGCAGTTCTTC. This sequence encodes CASSPPGLAFEQFF.

In this sample, this clonotype turned up many times. The V and J genes are TRBV30 and TRBJ1-3; the D gene is possibly TRBD1 (6 bases). The germline gives CDR1 GTSNPN, CDR2 SVGIG (reference sequence). Trimming shortened V by 5 bases and J by 0 bases, and 14 bases separated the two germline ends. The CDR3 contains 15 residues. The DNA of the CDR3 is TGTGCCTGGGCGACAGGCCGCTTCTCTGGAAACACCATATATTTT. It is translated as CAWATGRFSGNTIYF.

This clonotype occurred many times. The chain couples TRBV28 to TRBJ2-3, with 11 positions matching TRBD1. The CDR3 consists of 14 residues. Germline CDR1 MDHEN, CDR2 SYDVKM. The trim removed 6 bases at V and 4 bases at J, leaving 3 bases unmatched. The CDR3 protein is CASSRTGGPDTQYF. In DNA, the CDR3 is TGTGCCAGCAGCCGGACAGGGGGCCCAGATACGCAGTATTTT.

This clonotype was recorded many times. The J gene is TRBJ1-5, the V gene TRBV6-5; D gene unclear. Trimming left V 0 bases short and J 4 bases short, with 4 bases between. Germline V lookup: CDR1 MNHEY, CDR2 SVGAGI. This CDR3 is 13 amino acids long. The CDR3 DNA is TGTGCCAGCAGTTACTCGAAAAATCAGCCCCAGCATTTT. As protein: CASSYSKNQPQHF.

Turning to this clonotype: The conserved phenylalanine or tryptophan is not found at the CDR3 terminus, so this likely reflects a read error. The limits of the CDR3 on the DNA are not certain, so only TCRdb's listed CDR3 is given. The rearrangement uses TRBV11-2 and TRBJ2-3; no DNA check was done on the table's D call, TRBD2. The CDR3 length is 8 residues, termini included. The germline gives CDR1 SGHAT, CDR2 FQNNGV. The CDR3 region is CASSLTSG.

This clonotype has a count of ten or more. The gene calls are TRBV3-1 and TRBJ2-7, with 9 bases matching TRBD2. The CDR3 covers 17 residues. V shed 0 bases, J shed 4 bases, and the junction held 10 bases outside the gene matches. The germline CDR1 and CDR2 sequences are LGHDT and YNNKEL (reference sequence). For the CDR3, the DNA is TGTGCCAGCAGCCAAGAGGCGGGCGGGAGGGCCTATTACGAGCAGTACTTC. Amino acids: CASSQEAGGRAYYEQYF.

The rearrangement joins TRBV20-1 to TRBJ2-1; TRBD2 matches 7 bases. The CDR3 contains 12 residues. Germline V gene lookup returns CDR1 DFQATT and CDR2 SNEGSKA (reference sequence). J gave up 9 bases and V 3 bases, and 5 bases lay outside the gene matches. The CDR3 region is CSASGRFGEQFF. In nucleotides, the CDR3 is TGCAGTGCTAGCGGGAGGTTTGGTGAGCAGTTCTTC.

In this sample, this clonotype turned up many times. The J gene is TRBJ1-6, the V gene TRBV2, with D possibly TRBD1 on 6 matching bases. V lost 6 bases and J lost 6, with 15 bases in between. CDR1 and CDR2 from the germline V gene are SNHLY and FYNNEI. CDR3 length: 15 amino acids. CDR3 DNA: TGTGCCAGCAGGCCGGGGGCAAGCCGTAATTCACCCCTCCACTTT. Translated, it gives CASRPGASRNSPLHF.

This clonotype was recorded at least ten times. The CDR3: CASSHGESSYNEQFF. CDR3 coding DNA: TGTGCCAGCAGCCACGGGGAAAGCTCCTACAATGAGCAGTTCTTC. The chain uses TRBV28 and TRBJ2-1, with D possibly TRBD2 on 5 matching bases. V shed 6 bases and J shed 0 bases, with 12 bases lying between them. Germline CDR1 reads MDHEN; CDR2 reads SYDVKM. The CDR3 is made up of 15 amino acids.